These 14 T cell receptor beta chains were sequenced from one sample in a study of shared clonotypes between healthy human individuals. Naive CD8 cells lacked CD45RO and underwent positive selection for CCR7, leaving out terminally differentiated effector memory CD45RA+ cells. The repertoire was sequenced with immunoSEQ multiplex PCR; TCRdb's copy has only in-frame clones and lacks some. There are about 2.1 million clones in the sample; 85% to 95% occur only once, and approximately 1.7% lies in the top ten. Sample: naive CD8+ T cells from PBMCs. Receptor source: a man aged 18 to 29 in good health. Some clones in this sample may be carry-over from other donors' samples.

The chain employs TRBV4-1 and TRBJ1-2; no clear D gene. V lost 0 bases and J lost 6, with 17 bases in between. This CDR3 comprises 16 residues. Germline V gives CDR1 MGHRA, CDR2 YSYEKL. The CDR3: CASSQDRGSPIHGYTF. CDR3 nucleotides: TGCGCCAGCAGCCAAGATCGCGGCAGCCCCATCCATGGCTACACCTTC.

This chain joins TRBV11-2 and TRBJ2-2; D is unclear. Deletions cut 6 bases from V and 6 bases from J, with 11 bases between. The CDR3 has 13 amino acids. The germline V gene encodes CDR1 SGHAT and CDR2 FQNNGV. DNA for the CDR3: TGTGCCAGCAGGGAAGGCGTCCCCGGGGAGCTGTTTTTT. It is translated as CASREGVPGELFF.

The chain employs TRBV9 and TRBJ1-5; no clear D gene. This CDR3 spans 14 amino acids. The V end lost 0 bases, the J end lost 2 bases, and 6 bases lay between the germline ends. CDR1 SGDLS and CDR2 YYNGEE come from the germline V gene. CDR3 nucleotides: TGTGCCAGCAGCGTAGCCGGTCGCAATCAGCCCCAGCATTTT. Translated: CASSVAGRNQPQHF.

The V call is TRBV9, the J call TRBJ2-2, with 8 bases fitting TRBD1. This CDR3 is built from 13 residues. The germline V gene has CDR1 SGDLS and CDR2 YYNGEE. The V and J ends lost 10 bases and 4 bases, in that order; junction bases with no gene match: 6. The CDR3 loop reads CASQGAATGELFF. The CDR3 DNA follows: TGTGCCTCTCAGGGGGCCGCCACCGGGGAGCTGTTTTTT.

The gene calls are TRBV4-2 and TRBJ2-1, with D maybe TRBD2 (6 bases). The CDR3 has 17 amino acids. Looked up from germline, CDR1 is LGHNA and CDR2 is YNFKEQ. Deletions cut 1 base from V and 0 bases from J, with 13 bases between. The CDR3 loop reads CASSQVIVGSSYNEQFF. CDR3 nucleotide sequence: TGTGCCAGCAGCCAAGTAATTGTCGGGAGCTCCTACAATGAGCAGTTCTTC.

V is TRBV27 and J is TRBJ1-1; D unclear. The CDR3 covers 17 residues. CDR1 and CDR2 from the germline V gene are MNHEY and SMNVEV (reference sequence). V was trimmed by 0 bases and J by 5 bases, leaving 19 bases between them. CDR3: CASSLSFSGPQGTEAFF. The CDR3 DNA is TGTGCCAGCAGTTTATCGTTTTCAGGACCCCAAGGAACTGAAGCTTTCTTT.

This chain links TRBV7-9 with TRBJ1-3, with unresolved D. Germline CDR1 and CDR2: SEHNR and FQNEAQ (reference sequence). Between the trimmed V and J ends, which lost 3 bases and 8 bases, there was a span of 14 bases. The CDR3 has 14 amino acids. This chain's CDR3 is CASSFWENEDTIYF. The DNA of the CDR3 is TGTGCCAGCAGCTTCTGGGAGAACGAGGACACCATATATTTT.

The J gene is TRBJ2-7, the V gene TRBV6-5; D unclear. Germline loops: CDR1 MNHEY, CDR2 SVGAGI. The CDR3 loop spans 12 amino acids. V was shortened by 5 bases and J by 3 bases, with 8 bases between the two germline ends. CDR3 amino acids: CASSATNYEQYF. In DNA, the CDR3 is TGTGCCAGCAGTGCGACGAACTACGAGCAGTACTTC.

This sequence joins TRBV7-3 and TRBJ2-5, with D perhaps TRBD1 (7 bases). Trimming left V 0 bases short and J 2 bases short, with 13 bases between. The CDR3 spans 16 residues. The germline gives CDR1 SGHTA, CDR2 FQGTGA. For the CDR3, the DNA is TGTGCCAGCAGCTTAACTCGGAGGGGGCGACAAGAGACCCAGTACTTC. Its translation: CASSLTRRGRQETQYF.

CDR3 residues: CASSLVGRGSFWYEQYF. The CDR3, as DNA: TGTGCCAGCAGCTTAGTGGGTCGCGGGAGTTTTTGGTACGAGCAGTACTTC. The chain employs TRBV11-2 and TRBJ2-7; 7 bases align to TRBD2. Germline V lookup: CDR1 SGHAT, CDR2 FQNNGV. Trimming took 1 base from V and 4 from J; bases not matched to a gene: 13. The CDR3 contains 17 residues.

The chain employs TRBV5-4 and TRBJ2-7, with D perhaps matching TRBD1 (5 bases). V lost 0 bases and J 5 bases, leaving 15 bases between the germline ends. The CDR3 has 15 residues. Germline V gene data show CDR1 as SGHNT and CDR2 as YYREEE (reference sequence). CDR3 in amino acids: CASSLEAARGHEQYF. The CDR3 DNA sequence: TGTGCCAGCAGCTTGGAGGCCGCAAGGGGCCACGAGCAGTACTTC.

A word on this clone: This CDR3 is also generated by other DNA sequences in the sample. The chain joins TRBV4-3 to TRBJ2-5; D remains unclear. The CDR3 is 13 amino acids. Germline V CDR1 and CDR2: LGHNA, YSLEER. V was cut by 0 bases and J by 5 bases, with 7 bases left in between. The DNA for the CDR3 is TGCGCCAGCAGCCAAGATAGGCGGGAGACCCAGTACTTC. Its protein product is CASSQDRRETQYF.

J is TRBJ1-4 and V is TRBV30; D is unclear. The V end was cut by 3 bases, the J end by 8 bases, with 16 bases between. The CDR3 totals 14 residues. CDR1 and CDR2 from the germline V gene are GTSNPN and SVGIG (reference sequence). CDR3 loop: CAWSAEVGREKLFF. The CDR3 nucleotides are TGTGCCTGGAGCGCGGAGGTGGGTAGGGAAAAACTGTTTTTT.

The chain combines TRBV9 with TRBJ2-5; 10 bases are a match to TRBD2. Trimming cost V 4 bases and J 4 bases; bases outside gene matches: 10. The CDR3 has 16 amino acids. Germline V gives CDR1 SGDLS, CDR2 YYNGEE. The CDR3 here is CASSPGAGGLGETQYF. CDR3 sequence (DNA): TGTGCCAGCAGCCCTGGAGCGGGAGGGCTTGGAGAGACCCAGTACTTC.